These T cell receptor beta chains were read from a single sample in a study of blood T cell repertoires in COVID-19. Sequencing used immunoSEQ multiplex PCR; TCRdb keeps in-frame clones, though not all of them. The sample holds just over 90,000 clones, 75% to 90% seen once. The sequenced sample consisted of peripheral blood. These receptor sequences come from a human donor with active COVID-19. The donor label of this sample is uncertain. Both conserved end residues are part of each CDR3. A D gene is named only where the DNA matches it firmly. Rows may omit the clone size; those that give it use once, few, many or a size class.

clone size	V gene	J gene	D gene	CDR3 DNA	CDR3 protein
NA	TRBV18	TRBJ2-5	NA	TGTGCCAGCTCGCCCAACTCGGGAGAGACCCAGTACTTC	CASSPNSGETQYF
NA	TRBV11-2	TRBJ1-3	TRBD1	TGTGCCAGCAGCCGGGACAGCTTTGGAAACACCATATATTTT	CASSRDSFGNTIYF
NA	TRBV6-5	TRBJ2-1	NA	TGTGCCAGCAGTTACTCCCCGGGGGGCCACAATGAGCAGTTCTTC	CASSYSPGGHNEQFF
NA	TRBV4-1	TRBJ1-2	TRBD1	TGCGCCAGCAGCCAGGGTAGACAGGGGAAAAACTATGGCTACACCTTC	CASSQGRQGKNYGYTF
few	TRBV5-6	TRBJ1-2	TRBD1	TGTGCCAGCAGCCCCAGGGGGAGTGCCTATGGCTACACCTTC	CASSPRGSAYGYTF
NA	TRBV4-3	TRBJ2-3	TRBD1	TGCGCCAGCAGCCAAGACGGGCAGGGGGTTACAGATACGCAGTATTTT	CASSQDGQGVTDTQYF
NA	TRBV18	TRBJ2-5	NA	TGTGCCAGCTCACCATTAGAAGAGACCCAGTACTTC	CASSPLEETQYF
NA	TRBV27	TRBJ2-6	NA	TGTGCCAGCAGTTTATCCCAGGGCCGGAGGGAGTCTGGGGCCAACGTCCTGACTTTC	CASSLSQGRRESGANVLTF
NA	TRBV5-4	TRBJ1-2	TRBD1	TGTGCCAGCAGCTTGGCAGGGGGCTTTGGCTACACCTTC	CASSLAGGFGYTF
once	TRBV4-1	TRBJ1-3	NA	TGCGCCAGCAGCCAAGACCTGGGCAGGGATGGAAACACCATATATTTT	CASSQDLGRDGNTIYF
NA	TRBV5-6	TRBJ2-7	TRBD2	TGTGCCAGCATCCTTAGCGGGGGAATTTACGAGCAGTACTTC	CASILSGGIYEQYF
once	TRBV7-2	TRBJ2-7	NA	TGTGCCAGCAGCTTAGATGGCGGAGCCTACGAGCAGTACTTC	CASSLDGGAYEQYF
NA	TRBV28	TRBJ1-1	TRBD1	TGTGCCAGCAGCACCCGACAGGGGGGATTGGTGAACACTGAAGCTTTCTTT	CASSTRQGGLVNTEAFF
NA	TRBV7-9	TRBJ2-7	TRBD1	TGTGCCAGCAGCTTAGAAGGGACAGGGTACTACGAGCAGTACTTC	CASSLEGTGYYEQYF
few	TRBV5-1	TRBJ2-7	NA	TGCGCCAGCAGCCTACAGGGTAACCACGAGCAGTACTTC	CASSLQGNHEQYF
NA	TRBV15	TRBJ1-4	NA	TGTGCCACCAGCACCTACAGGGTTGGCGTAAAACTGTTTTTT	CATSTYRVGVKLFF
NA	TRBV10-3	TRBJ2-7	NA	TGTGCCATCATCCCCGAACAGGGAACCTACGAGCAGTACTTC	CAIIPEQGTYEQYF
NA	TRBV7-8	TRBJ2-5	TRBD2	TGTGCCAGCGTTATAGCGGGGGGGGAGACCCAGTACTTC	CASVIAGGETQYF
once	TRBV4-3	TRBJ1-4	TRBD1	TGCGCCAGCAGCCAAGGGACAGGGCCTAATGAAAAACTGTTTTTT	CASSQGTGPNEKLFF
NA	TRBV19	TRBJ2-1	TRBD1	TGTGCCAGTAGTATCCGGGACAGGGGGCAGGATGAGCAGTTCTTC	CASSIRDRGQDEQFF
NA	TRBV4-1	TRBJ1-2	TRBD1	TGCGCCAGCACGGACAGGATTTATGGCTACACCTTC	CASTDRIYGYTF
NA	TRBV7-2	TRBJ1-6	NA	TGTGCCAGCAGCTTACCCAGGAATTCACCCCTCCACTTT	CASSLPRNSPLHF
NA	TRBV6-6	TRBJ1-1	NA	TGTGCCAGCAGTGACCCGGGACTGAGCGGCACTGAAGCTTTCTTT	CASSDPGLSGTEAFF
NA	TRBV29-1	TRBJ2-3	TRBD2	TGCAGCGTTGAAGGTACAGCGGGGGGTCTCGGAGATACGCAGTATTTT	CSVEGTAGGLGDTQYF
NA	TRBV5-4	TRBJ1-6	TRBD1	TGTGCCAGCAGCTTGGGTGGGACAGGGAATTCACCCCTCCACTTT	CASSLGGTGNSPLHF
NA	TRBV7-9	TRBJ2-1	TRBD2	TGTGCCAGCAGCTTGACTAGCGGGGGGGCCAATGAGCAGTTCTTC	CASSLTSGGANEQFF
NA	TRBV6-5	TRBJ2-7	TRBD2	TGTGCCAGCAGTTACCCCGGGACTAGCCCCTACGAGCAGTACTTC	CASSYPGTSPYEQYF
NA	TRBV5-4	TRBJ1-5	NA	TGTGCCAGCAGCTTCGAACCGGGAAGCAATCAGCCCCAGCATTTT	CASSFEPGSNQPQHF
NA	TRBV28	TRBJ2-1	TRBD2	TGTGCCAGCCAGCGGGGGGGAGGGTGGTCCTACAATGAGCAGTTCTTC	CASQRGGGWSYNEQFF
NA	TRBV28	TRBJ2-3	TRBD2	TGTGCCAGCAGTTTGGCGGGGGGGGGCACAGATACGCAGTATTTT	CASSLAGGGTDTQYF
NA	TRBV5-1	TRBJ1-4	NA	TGCGCCAGCAGCTCTACAGCAAATGAAAAACTGTTTTTT	CASSSTANEKLFF
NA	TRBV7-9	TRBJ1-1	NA	TGTGCCAGCAGCCCCTGGACAGTCCAAATCGGAGTGAACACTGAAGCTTTCTTT	CASSPWTVQIGVNTEAFF
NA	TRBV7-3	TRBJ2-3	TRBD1	TGTGCCAGCAGCTTACGGCACAGGGGTACCACAGATACGCAGTATTTT	CASSLRHRGTTDTQYF
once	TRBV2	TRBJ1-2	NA	TGTGCCAGCTCAGGAGGAGAGGGCTATGGCTACACCTTC	CASSGGEGYGYTF
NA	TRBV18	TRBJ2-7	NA	TGTGCCAGCTCACTTCGGGACAATCCCGAATATGTCTACGAGCAGTACTTC	CASSLRDNPEYVYEQYF
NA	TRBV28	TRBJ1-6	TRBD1	TGTGCCAGCAGTAACCCGGGACAGGGTAATTCACCCCTCCACTTT	CASSNPGQGNSPLHF
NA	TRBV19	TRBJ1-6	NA	TGTGCCAGTAGATTCGGGGTAGGGTCACCCCTCCACTTT	CASRFGVGSPLHF
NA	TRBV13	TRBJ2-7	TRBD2	TGTGCCAGCAGCTTCTCCCGAAGCGGGGGGGCGATTTCCGAGCAGTACTTC	CASSFSRSGGAISEQYF
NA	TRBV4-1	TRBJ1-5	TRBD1	TGCGCCAGCAGCCCGGGACAGGTTGGTCAGCCCCAGCATTTT	CASSPGQVGQPQHF
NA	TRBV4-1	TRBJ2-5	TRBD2	TGCGCCAGCAGCCCCCTCGGGGGGGGGCTCCAAGAGACCCAGTACTTC	CASSPLGGGLQETQYF
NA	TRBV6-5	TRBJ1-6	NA	TGTGCCAGCAGTTATAACGACGGACGGGGGTCCCTCCACTTT	CASSYNDGRGSLHF
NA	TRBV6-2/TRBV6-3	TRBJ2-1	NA	TGTGCCAGCAGTTACGGGGGGGCTGAGCAGTTCTTC	CASSYGGAEQFF
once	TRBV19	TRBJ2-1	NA	TGTGCCAGTAGTACGAGCTCCTACAATGAGCAGTTCTTC	CASSTSSYNEQFF
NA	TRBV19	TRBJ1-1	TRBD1	TGTGCCAGTAGTATTCAGGGGGCAAACACTGAAGCTTTCTTT	CASSIQGANTEAFF
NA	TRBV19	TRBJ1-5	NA	TGTGCCAGTAGTATGTCGAGACAGACTAGCAATCAGCCCCAGCATTTT	CASSMSRQTSNQPQHF
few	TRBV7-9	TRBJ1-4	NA	TGTGCCAGCAGCTCCCAGTTTCCAGGGAATAATGAAAAACTGTTTTTT	CASSSQFPGNNEKLFF
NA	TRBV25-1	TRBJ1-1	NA	TGTGCCTGGCCAGGGGAGCGAATGAACACTGAAGCTTTCTTT	CAWPGERMNTEAFF